Reported below is one TCR beta chain. What it recognizes is unknown. The sample originates from a study of cytomegalovirus exposure and HLA in healthy donors. Overall study results and limits: Apart from CMV serostatus, no immune exposure information was available.

60 Vbeta and 13 Jbeta primers were used in PCR. Assay: immunoSEQ multiplex PCR; the TCRdb copy retains only in-frame clones and omits some. The sample has 70,000 to 90,000 clones, roughly 84% seen once. J gave up 4 bases and V 5 bases, and 7 bases lay outside the gene matches. The CDR3 has 14 residues. Per germline, CDR1 SEHNR and CDR2 FQNEAQ (reference sequence). Unrecorded immune exposure was likely among donors, who were nominally healthy when sampled. Sequences were obtained from PBMCs. The rearrangement links TRBV7-9 to TRBJ1-1; 7 bases match TRBD1. The receptor was isolated from a man aged 65 to 85 in good health and CMV-seropositive. DNA of the CDR3: TGTGCCAGCAGCCTGACAGGGTCGAGCACTGAAGCTTTCTTT. Translation: CASSLTGSSTEAFF.